This T cell receptor beta chain stems from a study of T cells in women clearing cervical HPV infection (dated by TCRdb to the late 2010s). In the study overall: The cases were 25 to 30 women with histologically confirmed HPV16-related CIN3 or worse, and 2 of these cases were invasive cancers. HLA typing was available for only a few women, so HLA type could not be excluded as a confounder. Controls were under 30 women whose single incident HPV16 infection cleared within 12 months without precancer or cancer developing. Nested within Costa Rica's Guanacaste HPV Natural History Study, an exploratory proof-of-principle case-control study compared TCR repertoires across cervical HPV16 outcomes. The parent cohort enrolled 10,000 or so women aged 18 or older in Guanacaste, Costa Rica, during about 1993 to 1995 and followed them for 6 to 7 years. Five blinded duplicates per group were added as quality controls, giving some 60 samples: some 50 participants and around ten replicates. Blood from cases was drawn at the visit where the lesion was first identified, while blood from controls was drawn once the infection was no longer detected. A median age of almost 35 years was observed in cases versus approximately 40 in controls, and no significant differences in baseline characteristics were found. Cases and controls were matched on year of sample collection and on age within five years. Among cases, blood sampling occurred a median of 149 days after lesion detection, with an interquartile range of roughly 90 to 230 days. Points the paper makes about the study in general: CIN3+ cases had significantly higher TCR repertoire richness than controls across sequencing depths, but evenness did not differ between the groups. The cross-sectional design could not show whether associations preceded infection or resulted from it; effector/memory subsets and HPV-specific T cells were not isolated. Random forest classifiers combining richness and V gene abundances distinguished cases from controls with an estimated AUC of roughly 0.81. Because T-cell numbers per sample were unknown, differences in richness could reflect varying T-cell content rather than repertoire biology.

Every participant had a single incident cervical HPV16 infection, and prevalent HPV16 infections were excluded. Cervical HPV DNA was detected by MY09/MY11 PCR, and genotyping was performed by dot-blot hybridization. Roughly 14 mL of heparinized blood was centrifuged, after which the buffy coat was aliquoted, frozen at -30 degrees C, and then stored at -80 degrees C. Genomic DNA was extracted from buffy coat specimens using QIAGEN kits. About this clone: The specificity of this receptor is unknown.

TCR beta CDR3 regions were amplified by multiplex PCR using the immunoSEQ assay from an average of around 1,200 ng genomic DNA per sample. To correct primer bias, the assay used a complete synthetic TCR repertoire to set an amplification baseline. The amplicons were sequenced using the Illumina platform. As for how the authors treated the data: Error correction of the sequences involved clustering with frequency ratios plus a modified nearest-neighbor algorithm, after which the sequences were analyzed in the immunoSEQ Analyzer using IMGT gene definitions. At each rarefaction depth, TCR richness and evenness were averaged over 20 rarefaction repeats, and samples with fewer sequences than the depth were excluded. Relative abundances of V, D and J genes were compared between groups using Wilcoxon rank sum tests, with FDR correction applied. For the blinded duplicates, the intraclass correlation was 95% to 96% for TCR richness and averaged roughly 75% across some 66 gene segments. Entries here come from immuneACCESS through TCRdb and include only in-frame sequences with V and J called. Some clones fail to appear in such tables; in the studies checked, an unresolved V gene covers under half of the shortfall, and the cause of the remainder is unknown. V and J calls and clone size are copied from that table; D and trimming were computed from the DNA. This sample's table has entries for 35,000 to 45,000 clones. The ten biggest clones cover more than 1% of the sample.

The specimen was blood buffy coat. This receptor was obtained from a woman aged 18-70 years with a cervical HPV16 infection that either progressed to CIN3+ or cleared (not recorded which).

The CDR3 region reads CASKGLAGGPSTDTQYF. CDR3 bases read: TGTGCCAGCAAGGGACTAGCGGGGGGGCCTAGCACAGATACG. This chain joins TRBV2 to TRBJ2-3, with 16 bases matching TRBD2. The read ends 3 residues shy of where the CDR3 ends; the end is completed using the germline J gene. Relative to germline, V is missing 7 bases and J is missing 0 bases, with 4 bases of the junction outside any gene match. The CDR3 runs 17 amino acids, cysteine and phenylalanine included. Part of the CDR3 DNA is given, 42 bases translated from base 1. CDR1 is given as SNHLY and CDR2 as FYNNEI, both from the germline V gene. Where the CDR3 stops, the reference TRBV2 and TRBJ2-3 genes take over; the full variable domain is EPEVTQTPSHQVTQMGQEVILRCVPISNHLYFYWYRQILGQKVEFLVSFYNNEISEKSEIFDDQFSVERPDGSNFTLKIRSTKLEDSAMYFCASKGLAGGPSTDTQYFGPGTRLTVL.